This T cell receptor (beta chain) was retrieved from a study of CD4+ T cells in melanoma (dated by TCRdb to the early 2020s). Context from the whole study: The study investigated neoantigen-specific CD4+ T cells in human melanoma.

Regarding this clone: Its antigen is still unknown. Base qualities are missing; no much larger clone stands one base away.

The CDR3 runs 16 amino acids, cysteine and phenylalanine included. Only the CDR3 region is kept as DNA, spanning 48 bases read in frame from base 1. Donors were patients with melanoma. Library method: the immunoSEQ multiplex PCR assay. TCRdb limited this immuneACCESS table to in-frame rearrangements with V and J called. A share of clones is missing; checked studies link under half to unresolved V genes, and the rest is unexplained. For this sample there are around 100,000 clones; about nine tenths appear just once. The ten largest clones represent roughly 3.3% of the sample. On the study overall, not on this receptor specifically: Diverse differentiation states were reported to be shown by neoantigen-specific CD4+ T cells in melanoma. The report described a correlation between neoantigen-specific CD4+ T cells and the function of CD8+ T cells, macrophages and B cells.

The origin of this receptor is a human donor with melanoma. The receptor chain draws on TRBV21-1 and TRBJ2-1; TRBD2 reflects the table's D call only, with no check against the DNA. TRBV21-1 is reported as a pseudogene. Material: peripheral blood. The CDR3 region has the sequence CASSSGASGRAYEQFF. At the DNA level, the sequence is TGTGCCAGCAGCAGCGGAGCTAGCGGGAGGGCCTATGAGCAGTTCTTC.